The 25 T cell receptor beta chains given below trace back to one sample, sequenced in a study of cytomegalovirus exposure and HLA in healthy donors. Use of 60 Vbeta and 13 Jbeta primers characterized the PCR. Clones were read by immunoSEQ multiplex PCR, and TCRdb kept only the in-frame ones, dropping some. The profile shows some 180,000 clones, 75% to 80% of them singletons. Sequenced sample: PBMCs. The receptor source for this set is a female donor in good health and CMV-seronegative.

V usage is TRBV28 and J usage is TRBJ2-2, with 11 bases aligning to TRBD1. Looked up from germline, CDR1 is MDHEN and CDR2 is SYDVKM. This CDR3 region has 16 residues. The J segment lost 6 bases and the V segment lost 3 bases, leaving 6 bases of the junction unmatched. The CDR3 is CASSFGGQGVPGELFF. As DNA, the CDR3 is TGTGCCAGCAGTTTTGGGGGACAGGGGGTCCCCGGGGAGCTGTTTTTT.

Here the CDR3 reads CASSLVNRDAFF. For the CDR3, the DNA is TGTGCCAGCAGCTTAGTCAACAGGGATGCTTTCTTT. This chain connects TRBV7-9 to TRBJ1-1; the D gene is possibly TRBD1 (6 bases). V was clipped by 1 base and J by 11 bases, with 11 bases between them. The CDR3 covers 12 residues. From germline, CDR1 is SEHNR and CDR2 FQNEAQ (reference sequence).

This clone has a handful of counts. The chain recombines TRBV7-8 with TRBJ2-1, with a tentative D call TRBD2 (6 bases). Trimming cost V 6 bases and J 9 bases, with 24 bases left between them. CDR1 and CDR2 (germline): SGHVS, FQNEAQ. The length of the CDR3 is 16 residues. The CDR3 DNA is TGTGCCAGCAGTCCCCGCCGGGACCCCCGGAGGGTTGAGCAGTTCTTC. Translated: CASSPRRDPRRVEQFF.

This chain connects TRBV10-1 to TRBJ2-2; D is unresolved. The CDR3 has 12 residues. The V end was cut by 6 bases, the J end by 6 bases, with 8 bases between. Germline V gene data show CDR1 as WNHNN and CDR2 as SYGVQD (reference sequence). CDR3 DNA sequence: TGCGCCAGCAGGACTGTAGCCGGGGAGCTGTTTTTT. Translating gives CASRTVAGELFF.

V is TRBV6-5 and J is TRBJ1-2; 7 bases match TRBD1. Trimming removed 0 bases from V and 8 bases from J; junction bases left unmatched: 6. Germline CDR1 and CDR2: MNHEY and SVGAGI. The CDR3 is 14 amino acids. The CDR3 sequence: CASSYSGTGEGYTF. CDR3 nucleotide sequence: TGTGCCAGCAGTTACTCGGGTACAGGGGAAGGCTACACCTTC.

As regards this clone: The germline gene is not matched at one end of the junction; a read error may be the cause. The rearrangement links TRBV7-9 to TRBJ2-1; TRBD2 agrees at 15 bases. CDR1 is SEHNR, CDR2 FQNEAQ, per germline (reference sequence). There are 18 residues in the CDR3. The CDR3 loop is CSSSLGTSGGSSYNEQFF. The CDR3, as DNA: TGTTCCAGCAGCTTAGGGACTAGCGGGGGGAGCTCCTACAATGAGCAGTTCTTC.

The chain employs TRBV2 and TRBJ1-4; D is unresolved. Trimming pared 0 bases from V and 8 bases from J, leaving 10 bases between. CDR3 size: 14 residues. The V gene's germline CDR1 is SNHLY and CDR2 FYNNEI. The CDR3 sequence: CASSEAGEVEKLFF. The CDR3 DNA sequence: TGTGCCAGCAGTGAAGCCGGAGAAGTGGAAAAACTGTTTTTT.

CDR3 DNA sequence: TGTGCCAGTAGTAAGCGGACAGGGACTGAAGCTTTCTTT. Protein: CASSKRTGTEAFF. V usage is TRBV19 and J usage is TRBJ1-1; 8 nucleotides match TRBD1. The V segment lost 4 bases and the J segment 5 bases; nucleotides outside the gene matches: 3. The CDR3 consists of 13 residues. Germline loops: CDR1 LNHDA, CDR2 SQIVND (reference sequence). The variable domain in full, completed from reference TRBV19 and TRBJ1-1, reads DGGITQSPKYLFRKEGQNVTLSCEQNLNHDAMYWYRQDPGQGLRLIYYSQIVNDFQKGDIAEGYSVSREKKESFPLTVTSAQKNPTAFYLCASSKRTGTEAFFGQGTRLTVV.

The chain joins TRBV5-1 to TRBJ2-7; 8 bases align to TRBD2. This CDR3 spans 15 amino acids. In germline, CDR1 is SGHRS, CDR2 YFSETQ. With 0 bases clipped from V and 0 bases from J, the junction kept 2 bases outside the gene matches. This CDR3 reads CASSLELADSYEQYF. The CDR3 DNA reads as TGCGCCAGCAGCTTGGAACTAGCGGACTCCTACGAGCAGTACTTC.

V and J are TRBV5-6 and TRBJ2-1, with D possibly being TRBD2 (5 bases). This CDR3 spans 16 amino acids. V shed 0 bases and J shed 2 bases, with 12 bases lying between them. Germline CDR1 is SGHDT and CDR2 is YYEEEE. The CDR3 coding sequence is TGTGCCAGCAGCTTGGCGGGGTTTATCCCCTACAATGAGCAGTTCTTC. Translated: CASSLAGFIPYNEQFF.

The chain links TRBV11-3 to TRBJ2-4, with a weak D call TRBD2 (6 bases). CDR1 and CDR2 (germline): SGHNT, YENEEA. Between the trimmed V and J ends, which lost 0 bases and 3 bases, there was a span of 18 bases. This CDR3 comprises 18 residues. The CDR3 DNA follows: TGTGCCAGCAGCTTAGATATGGGAACGGGGGTGGGCAAAAACATTCAGTACTTC. Amino acid sequence: CASSLDMGTGVGKNIQYF.

V gene TRBV7-8 combines with J gene TRBJ2-3; the match to TRBD1 covers 9 bases. The CDR3 sequence is 16 residues long. J lost 2 bases, V lost 6 bases, and 9 bases had no gene match. CDR1 SGHVS and CDR2 FQNEAQ come from the germline V gene. CDR3 sequence: CASRPTGTGNTDTQYF. Written as DNA, the CDR3 is TGTGCCAGCAGACCGACCGGGACAGGGAACACAGATACGCAGTATTTT.

In DNA, the CDR3 is TGTGCCAGCAGCCGGCAGGGTGACACCGGGGAGCTGTTTTTT. Translation gives CASSRQGDTGELFF. This chain connects TRBV25-1 to TRBJ2-2, with a possible D match to TRBD1 (5 bases). The CDR3 sequence is 14 residues long. Trimming cost V 6 bases and J 3 bases, with 11 bases left between them. Looked up from germline, CDR1 is MGHDK and CDR2 is SYGVNS.

This rearrangement joins TRBV7-8 to TRBJ1-1; D call uncertain. This CDR3 has 11 residues. The germline V gene has CDR1 SGHVS and CDR2 FQNEAQ. Trimming took 4 bases from V and 3 from J, leaving 3 bases between them. This chain's CDR3 is CASSSDTEAFF. In DNA, the CDR3 is TGTGCCAGCAGCTCAGACACTGAAGCTTTCTTT.

The rearrangement joins TRBV9 to TRBJ1-5; no definite D call. V was cut by 0 bases and J by 6 bases, with 7 bases left in between. This CDR3 has 13 amino acids. CDR1 is SGDLS and CDR2 is YYNGEE in the germline V gene. The chain's CDR3 is CASSVAEGQPQHF. The DNA of the CDR3 is TGTGCCAGCAGCGTAGCCGAGGGTCAGCCCCAGCATTTT.

The chain links TRBV27 to TRBJ1-1; the match to TRBD1 covers 7 bases. The V segment lost 2 bases and the J segment 6 bases; nucleotides outside the gene matches: 3. Germline assignment: CDR1 MNHEY and CDR2 SMNVEV (reference sequence). The CDR3 loop spans 13 amino acids. The CDR3 DNA is TGTGCCAGCAGTTTAGAGACAGGGTCTGAAGCTTTCTTT. Translating gives CASSLETGSEAFF.

This clone appeared a few times. The chain uses TRBV5-4 and TRBJ1-1, with a possible D match to TRBD1 (6 bases). Germline assignment: CDR1 SGHNT and CDR2 YYREEE (reference sequence). Between the trimmed V and J ends, which lost 4 bases and 1 base, there was a span of 17 bases. The CDR3 is 16 residues long. This CDR3 reads CASSPAQGRRNTEAFF. CDR3 nucleotide sequence: TGTGCCAGCAGCCCTGCGCAGGGGCGAAGGAACACTGAAGCTTTCTTT.

This clone was seen a handful of times. The gene calls are TRBV7-9 and TRBJ2-7; tentatively, D is TRBD2 (6 bases). Trimming cost V 2 bases and J 7 bases, with 12 bases left between them. The CDR3 totals 13 residues. Germline assignment: CDR1 SEHNR and CDR2 FQNEAQ (reference sequence). This chain's CDR3 is CASSLISTREQYF. CDR3 DNA sequence: TGTGCCAGCAGCTTAATCTCGACTAGGGAGCAGTACTTC.

The CDR3 sequence is CVTGRVNTEAFF. CDR3 nucleotides: TGTGTAACAGGGAGGGTGAACACTGAAGCTTTCTTT. This rearrangement joins TRBV2 to TRBJ1-1, with D maybe TRBD1 (6 bases). Per germline, CDR1 SNHLY and CDR2 FYNNEI. This CDR3 is built from 12 residues. The variable domain in full, with the rest retrieved from reference TRBV2 and TRBJ1-1, is EPEVTQTPSHQVTQMGQEVILRCVPISNHLYFYWYRQILGQKVEFLVSFYNNEISEKSEIFDDQFSVERPDGSNFTLKIRSTKLEDSAMYFCVTGRVNTEAFFGQGTRLTVV.

In its sample, this clone was seen a few times. Mismatch with germline at one junction end may stem from a read error. The chain uses TRBV19 and TRBJ1-1; no clear D. The CDR3 contains 11 residues. Germline values: CDR1 LNHDA, CDR2 SQIVND (reference sequence). This CDR3 reads CASDDVSGVVF. CDR3 DNA sequence: TGTGCCAGTGATGACGTCTCCGGGGTCGTCTTT.

This clone was recorded once. CDR3 residues: CASSPQGTGILHF. CDR3 in DNA: TGTGCCAGCAGCCCTCAAGGGACAGGGATACTCCACTTT. The chain recombines TRBV13 with TRBJ1-6, with 9 bases aligning to TRBD1. The J segment lost 16 bases and the V segment lost 5 bases, leaving 9 bases of the junction unmatched. This CDR3 is built from 13 residues. Germline V gives CDR1 PRHDT, CDR2 FYEKMQ (reference sequence).

This clone was seen a handful of times. V and J are TRBV11-3 and TRBJ2-1; 8 bases are a match to TRBD2. CDR3 length equals 17 residues. Germline V gives CDR1 SGHNT, CDR2 YENEEA. J lost 4 bases, V lost 1 base, and 9 bases had no gene match. The CDR3 is CASSLGGAGAGYNEQFF. The CDR3, as DNA: TGTGCCAGCAGCTTAGGCGGAGCGGGGGCGGGGTACAATGAGCAGTTCTTC.

The chain links TRBV29-1 to TRBJ1-2, with a possible D match to TRBD1 (5 bases). Trimming took off 4 bases at V and 4 bases at J, with 13 bases between the two ends. Germline assignment: CDR1 SQVTM and CDR2 ANQGSEA. The CDR3 has 13 residues. In DNA form, the CDR3 reads TGCAGCGTTGGGGGGGGTCCCTCCTATGGCTACACCTTC. As protein: CSVGGGPSYGYTF.

This chain joins TRBV27 and TRBJ2-1; 8 nucleotides line up with TRBD2. V trimming: 4 bases; J trimming: 6 bases; junction bases outside the gene matches: 8. CDR3 length: 15 amino acids. Germline V gene lookup returns CDR1 MNHEY and CDR2 SMNVEV (reference sequence). The CDR3 DNA is TGTGCCAGCAGTTGGACTAGCTTCACAGCCAATGAGCAGTTCTTC. Its protein is CASSWTSFTANEQFF.

The chain couples TRBV7-6 to TRBJ2-3; 7 positions match TRBD2. The CDR3 has 15 residues. Germline V gene data show CDR1 as SGHVS and CDR2 as FNYEAQ. The junction had 8 bases not matched to a gene; V was cut back by 3 bases and J by 5 bases. This chain's CDR3 is CASSFGGGRGDTQYF. CDR3 sequence (DNA): TGTGCCAGCAGCTTCGGGGGAGGGCGTGGAGATACGCAGTATTTT.